The present T cell receptor beta chain was sequenced within a study of memory CD8 T cells in hepatitis C reinfection (dated by TCRdb to 2016 to 2017). Concerning the study at large: A few donors spontaneously resolved two consecutive HCV infections, while two donors cleared a primary infection but became chronically infected after reinfection. HCV reinfection was defined by a positive HCV RNA test following two negative tests taken at least 60 days apart. Late or post reinfection samples were obtained 12 to 24 weeks after detection of reinfection. Across an HCV reinfection episode in five donors, the study followed the TCR beta repertoire of virus-specific CD8 T cells over time. Between the late 2000s and the early 2010s, a few reinfection cases with stored pre-reinfection samples were identified. In the reinfection study, participants who had previously resolved an HCV infection were followed up every 3 months. Overall study outcomes, separate from this receptor: With only a few donors, the study could not reach definitive conclusions about public clonotypes linked to secondary clearance.

Notes on this clone: Its antigen remains unidentified. Within one base of it there is no much larger clone, and no base qualities were kept.

From its cysteine to its phenylalanine, the CDR3 spans 11 amino acids. Only CDR3 DNA remains: 33 bases, in frame from the first base. Via the germline V gene, CDR1 is MNHNS and CDR2 SASEGT. Trimming removed 6 bases from V and 3 bases from J, leaving 5 bases between the germline ends. What this sample's time point label stands for: late/post reinfection, 12 to 24 weeks after detection. Sorted cells were sequenced directly ex vivo, with no in vitro expansion before TCR sequencing. Donors were people who inject drugs enrolled in the Montreal Acute Hepatitis C Cohort Study (HEPCO) in Canada. As controls, total naive CD8 T cells were sorted as viable CD3+ CD8+ CD45RO- cells from a couple of donors at all three reinfection time points. Before sorting, cryopreserved peripheral blood mononuclear cells were thawed and used as the source for purifying CD8 T cells. CD8 T cells were enriched by negative selection with the MACS CD8+ T cell Isolation Kit. Cells were sorted on a BD FACSAria II sorter running FACSDiva software, and FlowJo was used to analyze the data.

The method behind the library was the immunoSEQ multiplex PCR assay. Genomic DNA was extracted from the sorted cells, and the TCR beta V, D and J regions were sequenced using the automated high-throughput method of Adaptive Biotechnologies. A two-step, bias-controlled multiplex PCR was used to amplify CDR3 regions. An Illumina instrument was used to sequence the amplified TCR beta libraries. The paper's data handling went like this. Demultiplexed reads were processed to lower amplification and sequencing bias, and the IMGT database was used to assign CDR3 sequences to gene families. ImmunoSEQ software version 2.0 was used to analyze repertoire data. Out-of-frame sequences and sequences containing stop codons in the CDR3 were removed from the clonotype lists. Clonotypes with a frequency below 0.01% were excluded because such low-frequency clonotypes corresponded to less than one cell. Richness was computed as observed richness divided by input cell number, and evenness as Shannon entropy divided by log observed richness. Repertoire diversity and similarity between time points were quantified using Simpson diversity and Morisita-Horn overlap indices. Clonotypes were sorted into dominant (>1%), sub-dominant (0.5-0.99%), low abundance (0.1-0.49%) or lowest abundance (<0.1%) groups. The germline index was obtained by subtracting total nucleotide additions from total CDR3 length and then dividing the result by total CDR3 length. Drawn from immuneACCESS, this table holds only the in-frame rearrangements with V and J called that TCRdb kept. Clones are partly lost; checked studies trace under half to an unresolved V gene and leave the rest unexplained. V and J calls and clone size follow that table, whereas D and trimming were derived from the DNA. The sample profile shows some 46,000 clones; approximately 89% of them were found once. The ten largest clones add up to 0.72% of the sample.

This clonotype originated in a man between 18 and 35 years old with hepatitis C virus infection. This sequence uses TRBV6-1 and TRBJ2-5; a weak D assignment points to TRBD2 (5 bases agree). Sequencing input: naive CD8+ T cells sorted from blood. This sample's cell subset or site label indicates: total naive CD8+CD45RO- T cells. Read as DNA, the sequence is TGTGCCAGCAGACTAGAAGAGACCCAGTACTTC. The translation is CASRLEETQYF.